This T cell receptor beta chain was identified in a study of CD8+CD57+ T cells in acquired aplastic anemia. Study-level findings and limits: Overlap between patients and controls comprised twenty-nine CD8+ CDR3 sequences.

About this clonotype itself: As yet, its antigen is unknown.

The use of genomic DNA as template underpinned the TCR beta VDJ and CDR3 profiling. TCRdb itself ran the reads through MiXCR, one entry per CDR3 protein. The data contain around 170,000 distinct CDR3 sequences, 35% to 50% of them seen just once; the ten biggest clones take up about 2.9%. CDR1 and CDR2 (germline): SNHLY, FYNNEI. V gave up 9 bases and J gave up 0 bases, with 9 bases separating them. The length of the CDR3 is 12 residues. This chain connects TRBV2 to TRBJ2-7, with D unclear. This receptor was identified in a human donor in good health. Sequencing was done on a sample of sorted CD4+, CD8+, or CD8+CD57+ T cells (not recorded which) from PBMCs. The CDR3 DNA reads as TGTGCCAGAAGGCTTTTCTCCTACGAGCAGTACTTC. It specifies CARRLFSYEQYF. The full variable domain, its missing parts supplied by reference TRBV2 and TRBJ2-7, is EPEVTQTPSHQVTQMGQEVILRCVPISNHLYFYWYRQILGQKVEFLVSFYNNEISEKSEIFDDQFSVERPDGSNFTLKIRSTKLEDSAMYFCARRLFSYEQYFGPGTRLTVT.